This T cell receptor (beta chain) was recovered during a study of blood T cell repertoires in COVID-19. Turning to the study itself: Sources were T cells, B-cell-depleted T cells, or PBMCs; the material itself was cDNA or gDNA.

V was pared by 3 bases and J by 5 bases, with 0 bases of the junction left unmatched. The CDR3 runs 12 residues. Germline V gene lookup returns CDR1 SGHVS and CDR2 FQNEAQ. As processed by the authors: Estimates of nucleated cell counts were drawn from the amplification of reference gene primers. Generated by immunoSEQ multiplex PCR, the TCRdb table keeps only in-frame clones and is missing some. The V and J calls and the clone size are those of that table, but D and trimming were determined from the DNA. The sample consists of 270,000 or so clones, roughly 85% of them appearing once. The clonotype was recovered from a woman aged 50 to 60 who had recovered from COVID-19. The material sequenced was peripheral blood. The V call is TRBV7-8, the J call TRBJ2-5, with 7 bases that match TRBD2. The CDR3 region is CASSFSGETQYF. CDR3 DNA sequence: TGTGCCAGCAGCTTTAGCGGGGAGACCCAGTACTTC.